This TCR beta chain was captured by sequencing in a study of blood T cell repertoires in COVID-19 (TCRdb year 2020). The study in broad terms: Collaborator samples came from the United States, Italy and Spain and covered acute and convalescent phases of COVID-19. The material from the prospective study consisted of cDNA or gDNA derived from T cells, B-cell-depleted T cells, or PBMCs. The dataset comprised deeply sampled blood TCRbeta repertoires from subjects exposed to, actively infected with, or recovered from COVID-19. The repertoires were made available in a free public database intended to serve as a resource for research on the immune response to SARS-CoV-2. Samples were obtained from the ongoing ImmuneRACE study (first 160 participants) and from some 1,300 subjects provided by 6 global collaborators. Nearly every sample came with metadata listing a de-identified subject ID, COVID-19 status, age in years and sex. HLA class I and class II types, where available, came from metadata supplied by the sample provider rather than from assay-based typing. On the study overall, not on this receptor specifically: The amount of clinical and demographic metadata varied by source and participant and was provided uncurated.

Collaborating institutions collected whole blood in K2EDTA tubes following their own protocols. For TCRbeta analysis, collaborator samples were shipped as frozen whole blood, as isolated PBMCs, or as DNA extracted from either sample type. TCRbeta CDR3 regions were amplified from genomic DNA by means of the immunoSEQ Assay, a bias-controlled multiplex PCR. The source study handled its data this way. The number of nucleated cells in each sample was estimated by amplification of reference gene primers within the assay. To quantify the absolute abundance of each unique TCRbeta CDR3 rearrangement, sequence reads were collapsed and filtered. For each sample, productive Simpson clonality was calculated by taking the square root of Simpson's diversity index across productive rearrangements. TCRdb provides this immuneACCESS table in a form limited to in-frame rearrangements. Some clones are lacking; in checked studies, under half of them reflect an unresolved V gene, and why the rest are absent is not known. V, J and clone size derive from that table, while D and trimming were established from the DNA sequence. The sample yields about 120,000 clones; around 89% were counted once. Of the sample, approximately 27% is held by the ten largest clones.

Regarding this clone: Its antigen target is currently unknown. No much larger clonotype is one base removed from it; base qualities were not supplied.

The CDR3 measures 14 amino acids from cysteine to phenylalanine. The entry retains the CDR3 DNA only, 42 bases that are in frame from base 1. V drops 3 bases and J drops 4 bases, leaving 13 bases in between. The germline V gene sets CDR1 to SGDLS and CDR2 to YYNGEE. The sample consisted of peripheral blood. This TCR was recovered from a man aged 65 to 79 with active or convalescent COVID-19. The V and J genes are TRBV9 and TRBJ2-5; the D gene is possibly TRBD1, with 6 bases matching. The CDR3: CASSGGHPLETQYF. The nucleotides are TGTGCCAGCAGCGGGGGACACCCCTTAGAGACCCAGTACTTC.